The rows below give T cell receptor beta chains drawn from one sample of a study of CD8 T cells in ankylosing spondylitis. TCRdb passed the 5' RACE reads through MiXCR, listing each CDR3 protein once. The sample includes roughly 490,000 distinct CDR3 sequences, over 4% of them seen just once. What was sequenced was blood, either unsorted or a sorted T cell fraction (not recorded which). The source is a male donor with ankylosing spondylitis. CDR3s include the opening cysteine and the closing phenylalanine or tryptophan. The D gene is left open where the match is weak. Clone size is not always given. Where it is, it says once, few, many or a class for expanded clones.

cdr3_aa	cdr3_nt	d_call	clone_size	v_call	j_call
CSAIPALSNQPQHF	TGCAGTGCGATACCCGCGTTGAGCAATCAGCCCCAGCATTTT	.	few	TRBV20-1	TRBJ1-5
CAWGQATGGLAQYF	TGTGCCTGGGGGCAGGCGACAGGGGGTTTAGCGCAGTATTTT	TRBD1	many	TRBV30	TRBJ2-3
CASSQSYSEFGTGELFF	TGTGCCAGCAGCCAAAGTTATTCGGAGTTCGGCACCGGGGAGCTGTTTTTT	.	.	TRBV4-2	TRBJ2-2
CSARDGRGIYF	TGCAGTGCTAGAGACGGCAGGGGGATATATTTT	TRBD1	many	TRBV20-1	TRBJ1-3
CSAGGEFMNTEAFF	TGCAGTGCTGGGGGAGAGTTTATGAACACTGAAGCTTTCTTT	.	many	TRBV20-1	TRBJ1-1
CASSTTRDSSYEQYF	TGTGCCAGCTCAACTACCCGGGACAGCTCCTACGAGCAGTACTTC	TRBD1	many	TRBV18	TRBJ2-7
CASRLTRTGGDEAFF	TGTGCCAGCAGGCTTACCCGGACAGGGGGGGATGAAGCTTTCTTT	TRBD1	many	TRBV7-9	TRBJ1-1
CASSPAGAYEQYF	TGTGCCAGCTCACCAGCAGGGGCCTACGAGCAGTACTTC	.	.	TRBV18	TRBJ2-7
CASSRDRVHEQYF	TGTGCCAGCAGCCGGGACAGGGTCCACGAGCAGTACTTC	TRBD1	many	TRBV7-9	TRBJ2-7
CASSLFGAGETQYF	TGTGCCAGCAGTTTATTTGGGGCTGGGGAGACCCAGTACTTC	.	many	TRBV12-3/TRBV12-4	TRBJ2-5
CSVYDPLGTGTDHRKPYGYTF	TGCAGCGTCTACGATCCCCTTGGCACCGGGACAGACCACCGGAAACCCTATGGCTACACCTTC	TRBD1	many	TRBV29-1	TRBJ1-2
CASSQEIAQNEQFF	TGTGCCAGCAGCCAAGAGATAGCGCAAAATGAGCAGTTCTTC	.	many	TRBV4-2	TRBJ2-1
CASSSLGVDTQYF	TGTGCCAGCAGCTCATTAGGCGTAGATACGCAGTATTTT	.	many	TRBV9	TRBJ2-3
CASRPLPGQGETTNEKLFF	TGTGCCAGCAGGCCACTTCCGGGACAGGGGGAGACAACTAATGAAAAACTGTTTTTT	TRBD1	many	TRBV6-4	TRBJ1-4
CSAKTDNYGYTF	TGCAGTGCCAAGACGGATAACTATGGCTACACCTTC	.	many	TRBV20-1	TRBJ1-2
CASSLRLAGEMSTDTQYF	TGTGCCAGCAGCTTACGACTAGCGGGGGAGATGAGCACAGATACGCAGTATTTT	TRBD2	.	TRBV11-2	TRBJ2-3
CASSLRTGRAGTEAFF	TGCGCCAGCAGCTTGAGGACAGGGAGGGCGGGAACTGAAGCTTTCTTT	TRBD1	many	TRBV5-1	TRBJ1-1
CASSMQQGASNQPQHF	TGTGCCAGCAGCATGCAACAGGGGGCCTCGAATCAGCCCCAGCATTTT	TRBD1	many	TRBV6-1	TRBJ1-5
CASSYLHSGRGIGTGELFF	TGTGCCAGCAGTTACCTCCATAGCGGGAGAGGTATAGGCACCGGGGAGCTGTTTTTT	TRBD2	many	TRBV6-5	TRBJ2-2
CSVEGTVQETQYF	TGCAGCGTTGAAGGGACCGTTCAAGAGACCCAGTACTTC	.	many	TRBV29-1	TRBJ2-5
CSVKMAVGTEAFF	TGCAGCGTTAAGATGGCAGTAGGGACTGAAGCTTTCTTT	.	many	TRBV29-1	TRBJ1-1
CATSEHPGQGNYEQYF	TGTGCCACCAGTGAACATCCGGGACAGGGAAACTACGAGCAGTACTTC	TRBD1	many	TRBV24-1	TRBJ2-7
CSVEMGGNEQFF	TGCAGCGTTGAAATGGGAGGCAATGAGCAGTTCTTC	.	many	TRBV29-1	TRBJ2-1
CASSPSGLANDEQFF	TGCGCCAGCAGCCCATCGGGACTAGCAAATGATGAGCAGTTCTTC	TRBD2	.	TRBV5-1	TRBJ2-1
CASSVVGDRGNEQFF	TGTGCCAGCAGCGTAGTCGGAGACAGGGGCAATGAGCAGTTCTTC	TRBD1	many	TRBV9	TRBJ2-1